This T cell receptor (beta chain) was sequenced in a study of regulatory and conventional T cells in breast cancer (dated by TCRdb to the mid-2010s). Details on this clonotype: Its target antigen remains unknown. One base away there is no much larger clone; base qualities are not given.

The CDR3 goes from the cysteine to the phenylalanine over 14 residues. Of all the DNA, just the CDR3 is kept, 42 bases in frame from base 1. In the germline V gene, CDR1 corresponds to SGHRS and CDR2 to YFSETQ. Trimming leaves V shorter by 5 bases and J shorter by 9 bases, with the junction holding 11 bases beyond the gene matches. The library relied on PCR. This sample was sequenced with a 454 GS FLX Titanium. Using fastp trimming at Q25 and MiXCR clonotype assembly, TCRdb reanalyzed the public sequencing data and kept in-frame beta chains. Here each entry gathers all rows of one CDR3 protein and keeps the most common genes and DNA. Here the sample has approximately 1,200 distinct CDR3 sequences; around 35% occur a single time. In total, the top ten clones hold 15% to 20% of the sample.

The V and J segments used are TRBV5-1 and TRBJ2-1; 7 bases in the junction line up with TRBD1. Sequencing was carried out using regulatory T cells from blood. This TCR derives from a female donor with breast cancer. The CDR3 amino acid sequence is: CASSRQGLDGEQFF. The bases are TGCGCCAGCAGTAGACAGGGCCTAGATGGTGAGCAGTTCTTC. With the portions outside the CDR3 filled from the reference TRBV5-1 and TRBJ2-1 genes, the complete variable region becomes KAGVTQTPRYLIKTRGQQVTLSCSPISGHRSVSWYQQTPGQGLQFLFEYFSETQRNKGNFPGRFSGRQFSNSRSEMNVSTLELGDSALYLCASSRQGLDGEQFFGPGTRLTVL.